A selection of T cell receptor beta chains follows, all from one sample in a study of blood T cells in healthy people across ages. TCRdb re-derived calls from the 5' RACE reads in MiXCR, one entry per CDR3 protein. The data contain 1.2 million to 1.5 million distinct CDR3 sequences, approximately 38% of them singletons. Sequencing was carried out using blood. These receptors were collected from a woman younger than 35 in good health. The CDR3 runs from the conserved cysteine through the conserved F or W. D genes are given only for firm matches. Only part of the rows carry a size: once, few, many, or a class if the clone is expanded.

d_call clone_size j_call v_call cdr3_length cdr3_aa cdr3_nt
TRBD1 NA TRBJ1-2 TRBV29-1 15 CSVGWGTGVGYGYTF TGCAGCGTTGGTTGGGGGACAGGGGTTGGGTATGGCTACACCTTC
TRBD1 NA TRBJ1-2 TRBV12-3/TRBV12-4 14 CASSPTDRGYGYTF TGTGCCAGCAGCCCCACCGACAGGGGGTATGGCTACACCTTC
TRBD2 NA TRBJ2-1 TRBV10-3 16 CAISPSGVSSYNEQFF TGTGCCATCAGTCCTAGCGGGGTGAGCTCCTACAATGAGCAGTTCTTC
TRBD1 once TRBJ2-5 TRBV7-2 11 CASSGTGQQYF TGTGCCAGCAGCGGAACGGGACAGCAGTACTTC
TRBD2 few TRBJ2-7 TRBV20-1 18 CSADGTSGRWDHYNEQYF TGCAGTGCCGATGGGACTAGCGGGAGATGGGACCACTACAATGAGCAGTACTTC
NA NA TRBJ1-2 TRBV27 14 CASSVSGGRYGYTF TGTGCCAGCAGTGTATCGGGCGGGCGGTATGGCTACACCTTC
TRBD1 NA TRBJ1-4 TRBV5-1 20 CASSLGGTGPSFATNEKLFF TGCGCCAGCAGCTTGGGTGGGACAGGCCCTTCGTTCGCAACTAATGAAAAACTGTTTTTT
NA NA TRBJ1-2 TRBV2 13 CASISGQWDGYTF TGTGCCAGCATATCCGGACAGTGGGATGGCTACACCTTC
NA few TRBJ2-7 TRBV25-1 13 CASLADTSYEQYF TGTGCCAGTTTGGCGGACACCTCCTACGAGCAGTACTTC
TRBD2 NA TRBJ2-4 TRBV20-1 15 CSVRPSGRDQNIQYF TGCAGTGTTAGACCTAGCGGGAGAGACCAAAACATTCAGTACTTC
NA NA TRBJ1-4 TRBV30 14 CATDGSVFNEKLFF TGTGCGACAGACGGGAGCGTTTTTAATGAAAAACTGTTTTTT
NA few TRBJ2-1 TRBV7-9 14 CASRFGGTYNEQFF TGTGCCAGCAGGTTTGGCGGGACCTACAATGAGCAGTTCTTC
TRBD2 NA TRBJ2-7 TRBV10-3 14 CATTSSGGGYEQYF TGTGCCACCACTTCGAGCGGGGGAGGGTACGAGCAGTACTTC
NA NA TRBJ1-1 TRBV7-6 14 CASTARKWTGEAFF TGTGCCAGCACTGCCCGTAAATGGACGGGTGAAGCTTTCTTT
NA NA TRBJ2-7 TRBV4-2 15 CASSQDGSGNNEQYF TGTGCCAGCAGCCAAGATGGCTCCGGAAACAATGAGCAGTACTTC
NA once TRBJ2-7 TRBV29-1 11 CSGGSPSEQYF TGCAGCGGAGGTAGCCCTAGCGAGCAGTACTTC
NA NA TRBJ2-1 TRBV2 13 CASSSETYNEQFF TGTGCCAGCAGCTCGGAGACCTACAATGAGCAGTTCTTC
NA NA TRBJ2-5 TRBV27 15 CASSLSLGGRETQYF TGTGCCAGCAGTTTATCGCTAGGGGGGAGGGAGACCCAGTACTTC
NA NA TRBJ1-1 TRBV6-1 17 CASSTRQQGSMNTEAFF TGTGCCAGCAGTACCCGCCAACAGGGTTCAATGAACACTGAAGCTTTCTTT
TRBD1 NA TRBJ1-6 TRBV6-2/TRBV6-3 15 CASSSTGQGHSPLHF TGTGCCAGCAGTTCTACTGGACAGGGTCATTCACCCCTCCACTTT
TRBD2 NA TRBJ2-3 TRBV6-5 15 CASIGTSGGADTQYF TGTGCCAGCATCGGGACTAGCGGGGGGGCGGATACGCAGTATTTT
NA NA TRBJ2-2 TRBV5-6 15 CASSLGTPYTGELFF TGTGCCAGCAGCTTGGGAACCCCGTACACCGGGGAGCTGTTTTTT
NA NA TRBJ2-3 TRBV7-6 15 CVSSLGLGRTDTQYF TGTGTCAGCAGCTTAGGGCTAGGACGCACAGATACGCAGTATTTT
TRBD1 NA TRBJ2-1 TRBV7-3 13 CASSSQTGGPQFF TGTGCCAGCAGCTCCCAAACAGGGGGACCCCAGTTCTTC
TRBD1 NA TRBJ2-1 TRBV3-1 15 CASSQDPTGVNEQFF TGTGCCAGCAGCCAAGATCCGACAGGGGTAAATGAGCAGTTCTTC
TRBD1 NA TRBJ1-2 TRBV6-4 15 CASSDSYFGQAGYTF TGTGCCAGCAGTGACTCATACTTTGGACAGGCCGGCTACACCTTC
NA NA TRBJ2-3 TRBV6-1 16 CASSESVGTFSNTQYF TGTGCCAGCAGTGAATCCGTCGGGACATTTTCAAATACGCAGTATTTT
TRBD2 few TRBJ2-1 TRBV7-2 18 CASSLRSRAGGSYNEQFF TGTGCCAGCAGCTTAAGGTCCCGGGCGGGAGGATCCTACAATGAGCAGTTCTTC
NA NA TRBJ2-7 TRBV23-1 14 CASSPREASYEQYF TGCGCCAGCAGTCCCCGTGAGGCCTCCTACGAGCAGTACTTC
NA NA TRBJ1-2 TRBV25-1 15 CASSESARRNYGYTF TGTGCCAGCAGTGAATCCGCCAGGCGTAACTATGGCTACACCTTC
NA NA TRBJ1-2 TRBV21-1 17 CASSKGVRGPSNYGYTF TGTGCCAGCAGCAAAGGCGTCAGGGGGCCATCTAACTATGGCTACACCTTC
TRBD2 NA TRBJ2-1 TRBV4-2 15 CASSPLAGGKYEQFF TGTGCCAGCAGCCCACTAGCGGGAGGGAAGTATGAGCAGTTCTTC
NA few TRBJ2-3 TRBV20-1 13 CRPAGTSTDTQYF TGCAGACCCGCCGGGACTAGCACAGATACGCAGTATTTT
TRBD2 few TRBJ2-3 TRBV20-1 18 CSARKLSGGIASTDTQYF TGCAGTGCTAGAAAACTTAGCGGGGGAATCGCTAGCACAGATACGCAGTATTTT
NA few TRBJ2-3 TRBV12-3/TRBV12-4 14 CASSSEWTTDTQYF TGTGCCAGCAGTTCCGAATGGACCACAGATACGCAGTATTTT
TRBD2 few TRBJ2-6 TRBV10-3 19 CAISELTRTRSSGANVLTF TGTGCCATCAGCGAGCTAACCCGGACTAGGTCTTCTGGGGCCAACGTCCTGACTTTC
TRBD1 few TRBJ2-4 TRBV4-1 14 CASSPETGGVQQYF TGCGCCAGCAGCCCAGAGACAGGGGGCGTCCAGCAGTACTTC
NA few TRBJ2-7 TRBV7-2 16 CASSTTGGPSSYEQYF TGTGCCAGCAGCACAACCGGGGGGCCCAGCTCCTACGAGCAGTACTTC
NA few TRBJ2-7 TRBV10-3 14 CAISEWQGTYEQYF TGTGCCATCAGTGAGTGGCAGGGGACCTACGAGCAGTACTTC
NA NA TRBJ2-7 TRBV12-3/TRBV12-4 15 CASSFLLGSRYEQYF TGTGCCAGCAGTTTCCTTCTTGGGTCCCGGTACGAGCAGTACTTC
NA NA TRBJ2-1 TRBV13 16 CASSLGGRVGYNEQFF TGTGCCAGCAGCCTGGGGGGCAGGGTAGGGTACAATGAGCAGTTCTTC
NA many TRBJ2-7 TRBV12-3/TRBV12-4 13 CASSFQGDYEQYF TGTGCCAGCAGTTTCCAGGGTGACTACGAGCAGTACTTC